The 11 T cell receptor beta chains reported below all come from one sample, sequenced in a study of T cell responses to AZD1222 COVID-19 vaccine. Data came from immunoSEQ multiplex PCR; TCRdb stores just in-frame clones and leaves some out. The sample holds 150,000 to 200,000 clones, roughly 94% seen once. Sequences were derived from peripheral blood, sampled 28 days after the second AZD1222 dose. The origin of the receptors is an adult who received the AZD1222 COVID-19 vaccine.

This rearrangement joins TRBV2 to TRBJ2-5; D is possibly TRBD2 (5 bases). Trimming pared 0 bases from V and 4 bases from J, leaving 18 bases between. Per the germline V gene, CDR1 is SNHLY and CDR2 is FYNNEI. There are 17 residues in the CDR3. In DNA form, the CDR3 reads TGTGCCAGCAGTGAAGCGCCGGTCGGTGGGAGAGGAGAGACCCAGTACTTC. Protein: CASSEAPVGGRGETQYF. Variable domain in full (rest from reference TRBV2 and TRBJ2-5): EPEVTQTPSHQVTQMGQEVILRCVPISNHLYFYWYRQILGQKVEFLVSFYNNEISEKSEIFDDQFSVERPDGSNFTLKIRSTKLEDSAMYFCASSEAPVGGRGETQYFGPGTRLLVL.

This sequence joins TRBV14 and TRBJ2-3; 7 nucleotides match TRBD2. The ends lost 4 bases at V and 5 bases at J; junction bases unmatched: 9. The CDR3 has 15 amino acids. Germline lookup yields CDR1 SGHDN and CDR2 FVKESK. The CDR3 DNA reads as TGTGCCAGCAGCCGAGGGAGGGCCGTTGGAGATACGCAGTATTTT. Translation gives CASSRGRAVGDTQYF. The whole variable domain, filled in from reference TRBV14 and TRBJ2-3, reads EAGVTQFPSHSVIEKGQTVTLRCDPISGHDNLYWYRRVMGKEIKFLLHFVKESKQDESGMPNNRFLAERTGGTYSTLKVQPAELEDSGVYFCASSRGRAVGDTQYFGPGTRLTVL.

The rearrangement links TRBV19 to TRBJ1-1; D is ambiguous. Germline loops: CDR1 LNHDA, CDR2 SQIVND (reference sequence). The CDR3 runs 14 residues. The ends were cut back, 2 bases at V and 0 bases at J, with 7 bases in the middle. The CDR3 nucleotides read TGTGCCAGTAGTATAACGAGGCTGAACACTGAAGCTTTCTTT. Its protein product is CASSITRLNTEAFF.

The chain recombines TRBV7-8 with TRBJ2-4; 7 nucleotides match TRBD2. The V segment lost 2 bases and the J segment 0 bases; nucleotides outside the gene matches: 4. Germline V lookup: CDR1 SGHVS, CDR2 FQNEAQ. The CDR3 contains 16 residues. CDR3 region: CASSLLSGVAKNIQYF. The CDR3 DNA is TGTGCCAGCAGCTTACTCAGCGGGGTAGCCAAAAACATTCAGTACTTC.

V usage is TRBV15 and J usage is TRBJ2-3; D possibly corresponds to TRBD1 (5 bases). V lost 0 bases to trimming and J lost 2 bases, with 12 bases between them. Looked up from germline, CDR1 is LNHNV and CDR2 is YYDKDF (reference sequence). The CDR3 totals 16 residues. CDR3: CATSRDPQGFTDTQYF. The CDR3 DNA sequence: TGTGCCACCAGCAGAGATCCCCAGGGTTTCACAGATACGCAGTATTTT.

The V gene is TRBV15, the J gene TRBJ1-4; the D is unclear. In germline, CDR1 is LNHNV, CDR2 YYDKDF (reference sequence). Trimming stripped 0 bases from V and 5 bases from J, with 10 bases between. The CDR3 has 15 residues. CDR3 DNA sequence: TGTGCCACCAGCAGAGATTTGGCGGAAAATGAAAAACTGTTTTTT. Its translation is CATSRDLAENEKLFF.

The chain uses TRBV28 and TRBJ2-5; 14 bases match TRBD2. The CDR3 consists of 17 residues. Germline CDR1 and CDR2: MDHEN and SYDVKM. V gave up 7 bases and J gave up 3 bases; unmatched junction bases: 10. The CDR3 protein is CASKRRGLAGAKETQYF. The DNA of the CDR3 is TGTGCCAGCAAGAGGCGGGGACTAGCGGGAGCTAAAGAGACCCAGTACTTC.

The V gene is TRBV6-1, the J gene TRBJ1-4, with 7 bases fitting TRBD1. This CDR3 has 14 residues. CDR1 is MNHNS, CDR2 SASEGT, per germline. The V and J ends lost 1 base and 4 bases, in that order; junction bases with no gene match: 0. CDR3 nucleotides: TGTGCCAGCAGTGAAGGACAGGGTAATGAAAAACTGTTTTTT. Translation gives CASSEGQGNEKLFF.

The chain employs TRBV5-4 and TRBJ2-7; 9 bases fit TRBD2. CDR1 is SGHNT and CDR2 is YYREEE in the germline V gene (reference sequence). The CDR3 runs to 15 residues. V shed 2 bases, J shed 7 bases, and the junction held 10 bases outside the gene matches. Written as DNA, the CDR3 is TGTGCCAGCAGCTTATATAGCGGGAGCAATTCGGAGCAGTACTTC. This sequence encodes CASSLYSGSNSEQYF.

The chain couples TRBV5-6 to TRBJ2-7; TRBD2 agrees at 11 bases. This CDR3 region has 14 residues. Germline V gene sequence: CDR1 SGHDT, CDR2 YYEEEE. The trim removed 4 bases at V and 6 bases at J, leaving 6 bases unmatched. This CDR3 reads CASSTQLAGVEQYF. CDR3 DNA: TGTGCCAGCAGCACTCAACTAGCGGGAGTCGAGCAGTACTTC.

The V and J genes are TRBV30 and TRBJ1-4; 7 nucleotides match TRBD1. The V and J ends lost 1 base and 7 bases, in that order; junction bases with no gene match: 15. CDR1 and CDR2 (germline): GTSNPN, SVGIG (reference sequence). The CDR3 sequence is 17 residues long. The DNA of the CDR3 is TGTGCCTGGAGTGGTGGGGGACCTACAGGGGAGCGTGAAAAACTGTTTTTT. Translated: CAWSGGGPTGEREKLFF.